These 27 T cell receptor beta chains came from one sample sequenced in a study of early T cells in non-severe SARS-CoV-2 infection. TCRdb reprocessed the 5' RACE reads with MiXCR, giving one entry per CDR3 protein. The repertoire holds more than 60,000 distinct CDR3 sequences, with under 15% as singletons. Source: whole blood, taken at baseline. The receptors were gathered from an adult who was a healthcare worker with PCR-confirmed SARS-CoV-2 infection or an uninfected control (not recorded which).

At least ten counts were recorded for this clonotype. This rearrangement joins TRBV7-8 to TRBJ2-7, with TRBD2 as a possible D gene (7 bases). The CDR3 spans 14 residues. The V end lost 8 bases, the J end lost 2 bases, and 16 bases lay between the germline ends. CDR1 is SGHVS and CDR2 is FQNEAQ in the germline V gene. The CDR3, as DNA: TGTGCCAGCGGAGGGGGGGACGGCCCCTACGAGCAGTACTTC. Its protein product is CASGGGDGPYEQYF. The whole variable domain, remainder taken from reference TRBV7-8 and TRBJ2-7, is GAGVSQSPRYKVAKRGQDVALRCDPISGHVSLFWYQQALGQGPEFLTYFQNEAQLDKSGLPSDRFFAERPEGSVSTLKIQRTQQEDSAVYLCASGGGDGPYEQYFGPGTRLTVT.

This clonotype has a handful of counts. In DNA form, the CDR3 reads TGTGCCAGCAGTGCGGACAGTCCGGAGCAGTACTTC. Translated: CASSADSPEQYF. This chain links TRBV2 with TRBJ2-7; tentatively, D is TRBD1 (6 bases). The CDR3 has 12 amino acids. Trimming cost V 4 bases and J 7 bases, with 11 bases left between them. In germline, CDR1 is SNHLY, CDR2 FYNNEI.

The chain carries TRBV5-1 and TRBJ2-2; the match to TRBD1 covers 7 bases. CDR3 length: 14 residues. The V segment lost 6 bases and the J segment 5 bases; nucleotides outside the gene matches: 7. Germline CDR1 SGHRS, CDR2 YFSETQ. The CDR3 DNA is TGCGCCAGCATTTGGGACAGCACTACCGGGGAGCTGTTTTTT. Residues: CASIWDSTTGELFF.

There are a few counts of this clonotype. The chain is built from TRBV6-5 and TRBJ1-1; D is unresolved. Per germline, CDR1 MNHEY and CDR2 SVGAGI. CDR3 size: 13 residues. The V end lost 5 bases, the J end lost 4 bases, and 11 bases lay between the germline ends. The CDR3 protein is CASSPTGSTEAFF. Written as DNA, the CDR3 is TGTGCCAGCAGTCCGACGGGGAGCACTGAAGCTTTCTTT.

On this clonotype: One end of the junction fails to match germline, which may point to a read error. This sequence joins TRBV4-2 and TRBJ2-2; no definite D call. Germline lookup yields CDR1 LGHNA and CDR2 YNFKEQ. The CDR3 length is 14 residues. CDR3 protein: CASSHSSKTGELFF. The CDR3 DNA sequence: TGTGCCAGCAGCCATAGTTCGAAAACCGGGGAGCTGTTTTTT.

A few counts support this clonotype. The chain is built from TRBV12-3 or TRBV12-4 and TRBJ2-2; D possibly corresponds to TRBD1 (6 bases). This CDR3 is built from 14 residues. Trimming stripped 6 bases from V and 2 bases from J, with 10 bases between. CDR3 coding DNA: TGTGCCAGCAGATGGGACACAAACACCGGGGAGCTGTTTTTT. Amino acids: CASRWDTNTGELFF.

This clonotype was detected only a few times. The V gene is TRBV7-6, the J gene TRBJ2-3, with D perhaps matching TRBD1 (6 bases). Germline-derived CDR1 and CDR2 are SGHVS and FNYEAQ. The CDR3 is 12 amino acids. With 5 bases removed from V and 11 bases from J, the gap between germline ends came to 14 bases. This CDR3 is CASSTKTGWQYF. The CDR3 DNA reads TGTGCCAGCAGCACCAAGACAGGCTGGCAGTATTTT.

The chain recombines TRBV18 with TRBJ1-5; tentative D call: TRBD1 (5 bases). The CDR3 runs to 14 residues. Germline CDR1 reads KGHSH; CDR2 reads LQKENI. V dropped 6 bases and J dropped 4 bases, with 13 bases sitting between them. In nucleotides, the CDR3 is TGTGCCAGCTCCCCAGGGTCGGTTAATCAGCCCCAGCATTTT. This encodes CASSPGSVNQPQHF.

This sequence joins TRBV18 and TRBJ2-7, with TRBD1 identical over 8 bases. The CDR3 is made up of 16 amino acids. Trimming took 0 bases from V and 1 from J; bases not matched to a gene: 5. The germline gives CDR1 KGHSH, CDR2 LQKENI. This chain's CDR3 is CASSPPRWTGSYEQYF. The CDR3 bases are TGTGCCAGCTCACCACCCCGCTGGACAGGGTCCTACGAGCAGTACTTC.

A few counts support this clonotype. This chain uses TRBV6-1 with TRBJ2-3; D gene unclear. V was pared by 5 bases and J by 1 base, with 10 bases between. The CDR3 has 14 amino acids. The germline V gene has CDR1 MNHNS and CDR2 SASEGT. Here the CDR3 reads CASSLYIGTDTQYF. In DNA form, the CDR3 reads TGTGCCAGCAGTCTTTATATCGGCACAGATACGCAGTATTTT.

This clonotype has at least ten counts. DNA of the CDR3: TGTGCCAGCAGCTTTCCCGGGACTAAAGGAGATACGCAGTATTTT. It specifies CASSFPGTKGDTQYF. The rearrangement links TRBV7-6 to TRBJ2-3, with TRBD2 matching 7 bases. CDR3 length equals 15 residues. Per the germline V gene, CDR1 is SGHVS and CDR2 is FNYEAQ. V lost 3 bases to trimming and J lost 5 bases; unmatched junction nucleotides: 8.

This clonotype was counted only a few times. Here the CDR3 reads CASSLTGGQGGNIQYF. The CDR3 DNA follows: TGTGCCAGCAGCTTAACCGGGGGACAGGGTGGAAACATTCAGTACTTC. V usage is TRBV11-2 and J usage is TRBJ2-4, with 9 bases matching TRBD1. This CDR3 is built from 16 residues. From germline, CDR1 is SGHAT and CDR2 FQNNGV. The J segment lost 6 bases and the V segment lost 2 bases, leaving 8 bases of the junction unmatched.

This clonotype was found many times. The chain uses TRBV7-6 and TRBJ2-7, with D uncertain. Looked up from germline, CDR1 is SGHVS and CDR2 is FNYEAQ. V lost 5 bases and J lost 0, with 14 bases in between. The CDR3 extends over 15 amino acids. In DNA, the CDR3 is TGTGCCAGCAGCCCATCCAGAGGTTCCTCCTACGAGCAGTACTTC. Residues: CASSPSRGSSYEQYF.

This clonotype has only a few counts. The genes are TRBV7-8 and TRBJ2-7; TRBD1 is a possible D gene (5 bases). V lost 1 base and J 3 bases, leaving 13 bases between the germline ends. CDR3 size: 15 residues. Germline assignment: CDR1 SGHVS and CDR2 FQNEAQ. The CDR3 region is CASSLGQNGVYEQYF. DNA for the CDR3: TGTGCCAGCAGCTTAGGACAGAATGGGGTCTACGAGCAGTACTTC.

CDR3 residues: CASSYGGLPLAFF. CDR3 nucleotides: TGTGCCAGCAGTTACGGGGGCCTCCCCCTAGCTTTCTTT. The chain combines TRBV6-2 or TRBV6-3 with TRBJ1-1, with a possible D match to TRBD1 (6 bases). Per the germline V gene, CDR1 is MNHEY and CDR2 is SVGEGT. The CDR3 has 13 residues. V lost 2 bases, J lost 10 bases, and 14 bases lay in between.

This clonotype was observed a handful of times. The V gene is TRBV6-6, the J gene TRBJ1-1; TRBD1 matches at 7 bases. This CDR3 spans 17 amino acids. Per germline, CDR1 MNHNY and CDR2 SVGAGI (reference sequence). The V and J ends lost 4 bases and 1 base, in that order; junction bases with no gene match: 12. The CDR3 DNA sequence: TGTGCCAGCAGTTGGGGGAGGGGGCGCAGGGGGAACACTGAAGCTTTCTTT. It codes for CASSWGRGRRGNTEAFF.

The chain joins TRBV28 to TRBJ2-1; D remains ambiguous. V was cut by 7 bases and J by 15 bases, with 19 bases left in between. In germline, CDR1 is MDHEN, CDR2 SYDVKM. The CDR3 has 12 amino acids. The CDR3: CASNGVLGPMFF. CDR3 nucleotides: TGTGCCAGCAATGGCGTTTTGGGTCCCATGTTCTTC.

This clonotype was detected a few times. CDR3 bases: TGTGCCACCAGCACTAGGGACAGCCTAGGCTCCTACAATGAGCAGTTCTTC. Translation gives CATSTRDSLGSYNEQFF. The V call is TRBV15, the J call TRBJ2-1; TRBD1 agrees at 7 bases. Germline loops: CDR1 LNHNV, CDR2 YYDKDF (reference sequence). The V segment lost 4 bases and the J segment 0 bases; nucleotides outside the gene matches: 9. The CDR3 has 17 amino acids.

This clonotype has just a few counts. The V and J genes are TRBV4-1 and TRBJ1-6; TRBD1 is a possible D gene (6 bases). This CDR3 comprises 16 residues. Germline V gene sequence: CDR1 MGHRA, CDR2 YSYEKL. V was cut by 0 bases and J by 6 bases, with 12 bases left in between. The CDR3: CASSQEQGRRNSPLHF. In nucleotides, the CDR3 is TGCGCCAGCAGCCAAGAACAGGGTAGGCGTAATTCACCCCTCCACTTT.

This clonotype has ten or more counts. The chain uses TRBV4-3 and TRBJ1-2; D gene unclear. Germline CDR1 reads LGHNA; CDR2 reads YSLEER. This CDR3 spans 13 amino acids. V shed 5 bases and J shed 10 bases, with 17 bases lying between them. CDR3 sequence: CASSSTGGLNYTF. The CDR3 region has the DNA TGCGCCAGCAGCTCCACCGGAGGCCTTAACTACACCTTC.

This clonotype was recorded many times. The gene calls are TRBV28 and TRBJ2-2, with D possibly TRBD2 on 7 matching bases. V lost 7 bases and J 4 bases, leaving 22 bases between the germline ends. The CDR3 has 17 residues. The germline CDR1 and CDR2 sequences are MDHEN and SYDVKM. CDR3 in amino acids: CASTSRLGGARTGELFF. The CDR3 nucleotides read TGTGCCAGCACCTCCCGCCTGGGGGGGGCCCGCACCGGGGAGCTGTTTTTT.

This clonotype was counted a few times. The rearrangement links TRBV5-1 to TRBJ2-1, with 7 bases that match TRBD2. From germline, CDR1 is SGHRS and CDR2 YFSETQ. The CDR3 sequence is 13 residues long. V trimming: 5 bases; J trimming: 7 bases; junction bases outside the gene matches: 6. CDR3 region: CASRLTSWNEQFF. CDR3 nucleotide sequence: TGCGCCAGCAGGTTGACTAGCTGGAATGAGCAGTTCTTC.

This clonotype has just a few counts. This rearrangement joins TRBV18 to TRBJ1-1; the D gene is possibly TRBD1 (5 bases). CDR1 KGHSH and CDR2 LQKENI come from the germline V gene. V shed 6 bases and J shed 5 bases, with 13 bases lying between them. CDR3 length equals 13 residues. In DNA, the CDR3 is TGTGCCAGCTCTCCCCTCAGGGAGACTGAAGCTTTCTTT. The encoded protein is CASSPLRETEAFF.

The gene calls are TRBV29-1 and TRBJ1-1; maybe TRBD1 (6 bases). This CDR3 contains 12 residues. CDR1 and CDR2 (germline): SQVTM, ANQGSEA. V gave up 7 bases and J gave up 0 bases, with 9 bases separating them. The DNA for the CDR3 is TGCAGCGGGACAGTCATGAACACTGAAGCTTTCTTT. Translation gives CSGTVMNTEAFF.

This clonotype was recorded many times. The V gene is TRBV27, the J gene TRBJ2-7, with 9 bases matching TRBD1. CDR1 and CDR2 (germline): MNHEY, SMNVEV (reference sequence). The CDR3 consists of 16 residues. Trimming at V came to 0 bases and at J to 2 bases, leaving 5 bases not matched to a gene. For the CDR3, the DNA is TGTGCCAGCAGTTTATCTTCGGGACAGGGCCCCTACGAGCAGTACTTC. It codes for CASSLSSGQGPYEQYF.

This rearrangement joins TRBV5-1 to TRBJ2-4, with D perhaps matching TRBD1 (5 bases). The CDR3 extends over 16 amino acids. V was pared by 4 bases and J by 0 bases, with 14 bases between. The germline V gene encodes CDR1 SGHRS and CDR2 YFSETQ. The CDR3 here is CASSLGRGLAKNIQYF. Written as DNA, the CDR3 is TGCGCCAGCAGCCTGGGGCGCGGTTTAGCCAAAAACATTCAGTACTTC.

The table lists this clonotype with many counts. The V gene is TRBV11-2, the J gene TRBJ2-1, with TRBD2 matching over 9 bases. The CDR3 spans 16 residues. Germline trimming cut 6 bases from V and 2 bases from J; bases unmatched to any gene: 8. CDR1 and CDR2 (germline): SGHAT, FQNNGV. The CDR3 loop reads CASSPPRGGAYNEQFF. For the CDR3, the DNA is TGTGCCAGCAGTCCCCCCCGCGGGGGGGCCTACAATGAGCAGTTCTTC. The variable domain in full, completed from reference TRBV11-2 and TRBJ2-1, reads EAGVAQSPRYKIIEKRQSVAFWCNPISGHATLYWYQQILGQGPKLLIQFQNNGVVDDSQLPKDRFSAERLKGVDSTLKIQPAKLEDSAVYLCASSPPRGGAYNEQFFGPGTRLTVL.